This T cell receptor (beta chain) was captured in a study of blood T cell repertoires in COVID-19. As for the study in general: Both acute and convalescent COVID-19 samples were obtained from the United States, Italy and Spain. The cDNA or gDNA used as material had been derived from T cells, B-cell-depleted T cells, or PBMCs.

CDR1 and CDR2 from the germline V gene are LGHNA and YSLEER. Trimming took 0 bases from V and 3 from J, leaving 17 bases between them. The CDR3 consists of 17 residues. Original data processing: Amplification with reference gene primers provided the estimates of nucleated cell counts. TCRdb's table, derived via immunoSEQ multiplex PCR, lists solely in-frame clones and lacks some. The DNA was the basis for D and trimming; V, J and clone size are from that table. The table lists about 69,000 clones, almost 80% of them singletons, with 15% to 20% in the top ten. The V and J genes are TRBV4-3 and TRBJ1-2; tentative D call: TRBD1 (5 bases). The clonotype comes from a man between 60 and 70 years old with acute or convalescent COVID-19. Sequenced material: peripheral blood. DNA of the CDR3: TGCGCCAGCAGCCAAGATGTAGGGCAGGGTCTATACTATGGCTACACCTTC. This codes for CASSQDVGQGLYYGYTF.